This T cell receptor beta chain was found in a study of blood T cell repertoires in COVID-19. Measured with immunoSEQ multiplex PCR; TCRdb has only the in-frame clones, and not every one. The table shows 250,000 or so clones, with around 84% occurring only once. Enrolled during active infection, Seattle patients were then followed longitudinally. Material: peripheral blood. This sequence was found in a woman in her sixties or seventies with COVID-19, enrolled during active disease.

The chain's CDR3 is CASSTLAGGSHNEQFF. Written as DNA, the CDR3 is TGTGCCAGTAGTACTTTAGCGGGAGGTTCGCACAATGAGCAGTTCTTC. This chain joins TRBV19 and TRBJ2-1; 10 bases are a match to TRBD2. Germline-derived CDR1 and CDR2 are LNHDA and SQIVND (reference sequence). With V trimmed by 4 bases and J by 5 bases, 8 bases remained unmatched. CDR3 length: 16 residues. Combining the CDR3 with reference TRBV19 and TRBJ2-1 gives the whole variable domain DGGITQSPKYLFRKEGQNVTLSCEQNLNHDAMYWYRQDPGQGLRLIYYSQIVNDFQKGDIAEGYSVSREKKESFPLTVTSAQKNPTAFYLCASSTLAGGSHNEQFFGPGTRLTVL.